The rows below give T cell receptor beta chains drawn from one sample of a study of blood T cell repertoires in COVID-19. Sequencing used immunoSEQ multiplex PCR; TCRdb keeps in-frame clones, though not all of them. The sample yields over 75,000 clones, approximately 80% seen once. Sequences were obtained from peripheral blood. The receptors come from a woman aged 50 to 60 with acute or convalescent COVID-19. The CDR3 runs from the conserved cysteine through the conserved F or W. Each record gives: D gene, clone size, J gene, V gene, CDR3 DNA, CDR3 protein. D genes are given only for firm matches. Clone sizes are given selectively: once, few, many, or a class where the clone is expanded.

NA	NA	TRBJ1-5	TRBV7-8	TGTGCCAGCAGCCCTCAGGTAACGAAAGGCAATCAGCCCCAGCATTTT	CASSPQVTKGNQPQHF
TRBD2	NA	TRBJ2-7	TRBV6-5	TGTGCCAGCTCTTCGGGGGGAAGGGAGTACTTC	CASSSGGREYF
TRBD2	NA	TRBJ2-3	TRBV9	TGTGCCAGCAACCTAGCGGGGGGGAGTTCGGGCACAGATACGCAGTATTTT	CASNLAGGSSGTDTQYF
NA	NA	TRBJ2-7	TRBV4-1	TGCGCCAGCAGCCAGTTTTTAAGGACAGCCCGCTACGAGCAGTACTTC	CASSQFLRTARYEQYF
NA	NA	TRBJ2-2	TRBV30	TGTGCCCGAGATACAGGGAAGCGAGGCGCCGGGGAGCTGTTTTTT	CARDTGKRGAGELFF
NA	NA	TRBJ1-5	TRBV19	TGTGCCAGTCTCGACCGACAGAGAGTTTATAGCAATCAGCCCCAGCATTTT	CASLDRQRVYSNQPQHF
NA	NA	TRBJ1-4	TRBV28	TGTGCCAGCAGTTTATTAAACAGGGTAGTAGAAAAACTGTTTTTT	CASSLLNRVVEKLFF
TRBD1	once	TRBJ1-6	TRBV6-5	TGTGCCAGCAGTTCCCTTCGGGACAGGGTTTCACCCCTCCACTTT	CASSSLRDRVSPLHF
NA	once	TRBJ2-2	TRBV12-3/TRBV12-4	TGTGCCAGCAGCGGAGTAGGCGCCCGGGAGCTGTTTTTT	CASSGVGARELFF
NA	NA	TRBJ2-1	TRBV4-2	TGTGCCAGCAGCCAAGGACGACAAACCTACAATGAGCAGTTCTTC	CASSQGRQTYNEQFF
TRBD2	NA	TRBJ2-1	TRBV28	TGTGCCAGCAGTTTAGGTAGCGGGAGGGTACATGGGCAGTTCTTC	CASSLGSGRVHGQFF
NA	NA	TRBJ1-5	TRBV18	TGTGCCAGCTCACCAGGAGGCCAGCCCCAGCATTTT	CASSPGGQPQHF
TRBD1	few	TRBJ2-7	TRBV6-5	TGTGCCAGCAGTCGGGACAGTTACGAGCAGTACTTC	CASSRDSYEQYF
TRBD2	few	TRBJ2-1	TRBV3-1/TRBV3-2	TGTGCCAGCAGCCAAGTGCTAGCGGGGGGTAATGAGCAGTTCTTC	CASSQVLAGGNEQFF
NA	once	TRBJ2-5	TRBV5-8	TGTGCCAGCAGCTCCCAAACAGTGGTCCAAGAGACCCAGTACTTC	CASSSQTVVQETQYF
NA	NA	TRBJ2-2	TRBV7-6	TGTGCCAGCAGCATCGGGACTCCGGGGACCGGGGAGCTGTTTTTT	CASSIGTPGTGELFF
NA	NA	TRBJ2-1	TRBV2	TGTGCCAGCTCGGACAGTCAAAGCTCCTACAATGAGCAGTTCTTC	CASSDSQSSYNEQFF
NA	NA	TRBJ2-3	TRBV20-1	TGCAGTTTTTTTCGAGATACGCAGTATTTT	CSFFRDTQYF
NA	NA	TRBJ2-2	TRBV6-4	TGTGCCAGCAGTGAAAAAGTAGATAGTACCGGGGAGCTGTTTTTT	CASSEKVDSTGELFF
NA	few	TRBJ1-6	TRBV12-3/TRBV12-4	TGTGCCAGCACGGAGACGGGTTCACCCCTCCACTTT	CASTETGSPLHF
NA	once	TRBJ2-7	TRBV20-1	TGCAGTGCTTCGGGGTACGAGCAGTACTTC	CSASGYEQYF
NA	NA	TRBJ1-1	TRBV7-9	TGTGCCAGCAGCTCGTCTTCCTACACTGAAGCTTTCTTT	CASSSSSYTEAFF
NA	NA	TRBJ1-2	TRBV7-2	TGTGCCAGCAGCTTAGGGACAGAGTACTATGGCTACACCTTC	CASSLGTEYYGYTF
TRBD2	NA	TRBJ2-1	TRBV7-9	TGTGCCAGCAGCCGAAGTAGTCTAGCGGTGTACAATGAGCAGTTCTTC	CASSRSSLAVYNEQFF
TRBD2	NA	TRBJ2-5	TRBV10-2	TGCGCCAGCCGAGGGACTAGCGTAGTGGAGACCCAGTACTTC	CASRGTSVVETQYF
NA	NA	TRBJ2-7	TRBV2	TGTGCCAGCAGAAATCGCTACGAGCAGTACTTC	CASRNRYEQYF
NA	NA	TRBJ2-5	TRBV12-3/TRBV12-4	TGTGCCAGCAGTTTGGTCGGGACCCAGTACTTC	CASSLVGTQYF
NA	NA	TRBJ1-5	TRBV19	TGTGCCAGTAATTTCGAGCAATTCAATCAGCCCCAGCATTTT	CASNFEQFNQPQHF
NA	NA	TRBJ1-4	TRBV7-9	TGTGCCAGCAGCTTAGCCGGCGGGGAAAAACTGTTTTTT	CASSLAGGEKLFF
NA	NA	TRBJ2-1	TRBV6-6	TGTGCCAGCAGTTACAGGGGGTTGTCCGACAATGAGCAGTTCTTC	CASSYRGLSDNEQFF
NA	few	TRBJ2-1	TRBV4-2	TGTGCCAGCAGCCGCCGGGACTCGAAAAATGAGCAGTTCTTC	CASSRRDSKNEQFF
NA	NA	TRBJ1-4	TRBV9	TGTGCCAGCAGCCCCCGGGGGTTTAATGAAAAACTGTTTTTT	CASSPRGFNEKLFF
NA	NA	TRBJ2-5	TRBV25-1	TGTGCCAGCAGTGAATATAAGGCAGGGTACCAAGAGACCCAGTACTTC	CASSEYKAGYQETQYF
TRBD1	NA	TRBJ2-7	TRBV7-9	TGTGCCAGCAGCAGGACAGGTCCCTACGAGCAGTACTTC	CASSRTGPYEQYF
TRBD1	NA	TRBJ1-2	TRBV13	TGTGCCAGCAGCTCTAGAGCGGGACAGGAGTATGGCTACACCTTC	CASSSRAGQEYGYTF
NA	NA	TRBJ1-5	TRBV5-1	TGCGCCAGCAGCCCGGACGGGGGCAATCAGCCCCAGCATTTT	CASSPDGGNQPQHF
TRBD1	NA	TRBJ1-2	TRBV9	TGTGCCAGCAGCGTAGGCTCAGGGGGCGCAAACTATGGCTACACCTTC	CASSVGSGGANYGYTF
TRBD1	few	TRBJ1-1	TRBV6-5	TGTGCCAGCAGTTACACAGGGGCGGAGTGGATAACTGAAGCTTTCTTT	CASSYTGAEWITEAFF